The entry that follows covers one T cell receptor beta chain sequence. As yet, its antigen is unknown. The CDR3 runs to 16 residues. The V gene's germline CDR1 is SGHVS and CDR2 FNYEAQ. With 3 bases clipped from V and 0 bases from J, the junction kept 7 bases outside the gene matches. This sample stems from a study of CD8+ T cells in alopecia areata. Study observations and caveats: There was only one nonresponder, so it was unclear how baseline CD8+ expansion relates to response.

Extracted from the samples, RNA was reverse transcribed into cDNA to serve as the sequencing template. The method was immunoSEQ multiplex PCR; TCRdb's version includes in-frame clones alone and lacks a portion of them. The sample holds 110,000 or so clones, around three fifths seen once. Treatment defined: oral pan-JAK inhibitor, 5-10 mg twice daily. Sorting from PBMCs produced CD4+ and CD8+ T cells. Sequencing used CD4+ T cells sorted from blood, obtained at week 24, from a patient treated with tofacitinib. The genes are TRBV7-6 and TRBJ1-1, with 7 bases identical to TRBD1. The source of this sequence is a human donor with alopecia areata. The CDR3 nucleotides are TGTGCCAGCAGCTTTCAGGCAGGGGGTATGAACACTGAAGCTTTCTTT. The encoded protein is CASSFQAGGMNTEAFF.